This T cell receptor (beta chain) was sequenced in a study of blood T cells in healthy people across ages (dated by TCRdb to the mid-2010s). Context from the whole study: In model experiments, template switching captured about one uniquely barcoded TCR beta cDNA molecule for every two T cells. Two additional independent replicas of 1 million unique cDNA reads from the same blood draw were analyzed for two donors (one aged 18 to 30 and one aged 80 or older). The donors were split into four age groups: young (average 16 years), middle-aged (over 35), aged (over 55) and long-lived (approximately 89). To avoid experimental bias, donors of different ages were randomly spread across the sequencing lanes. The study measured age-related changes in TCR beta repertoire diversity using deep sequencing normalized with unique cDNA molecular identifiers. Study-wide conclusions, independent of this receptor: Conclusive comparison of naive and antigen-experienced compartments was prevented by the profiling of bulk unsorted PBMCs. Observed TCR beta diversity per million T cells fell roughly linearly with age, and a significant reduction was already apparent by age around 40. Total diversity estimates from one million sequenced T cells were considered lower bounds and underestimates. Because donor CMV infection status was unknown, age-related changes in expanded clonotypes were potentially confounded. Observed TCR beta diversity correlated strongly with the percentage of naive T cells measured by flow cytometry. Compared with the aged group, more naive CD4+ T cells, fewer expanded clones and increased TCR diversity were shown by the long-lived group, suggesting age selection.

The approximately 41 donors, aged about 6 to 90 years, were systemically healthy Caucasian individuals from Russia. Each donor gave approximately 9.3 milliliters of peripheral blood, collected into EDTA-treated Vacutainer tubes. Ficoll-Paque density-gradient centrifugation was used to isolate PBMCs, with at least 7 million per sample. Trizol reagent was used to extract total RNA from the PBMCs, yielding at least 5.5 micrograms per sample. Naive CD45RAhigh/CD27high T cell percentages were measured by flow cytometry on a PBMC aliquot from every donor. V lost 5 bases and J lost 7 bases, and the count of bases not matched to a germline gene is 2. The CDR3, from cysteine to phenylalanine, totals 12 residues. Only the CDR3 DNA stays, 36 bases, in frame from base 1. From the germline V gene, CDR1 is MDHEN and CDR2 is SYDVKM. Library preparation used 5' RACE. TCRdb names Illumina HiSeq 2500 as the instrument used. A second PCR of roughly 7 to 11 cycles was run with a J-beta primer mix and a sample-barcoded 5' primer. A template-switch 5' adaptor carrying 12 random nucleotides introduced a unique molecular identifier onto each TCR beta cDNA molecule. At least 3 million CDR3-containing paired-end reads were obtained from each sample. First-strand cDNA synthesis was performed from all RNA using the Mint cDNA synthesis kit, with priming by a TRBC-specific oligonucleotide. Following uracil-DNA glycosylase treatment, a first 18-cycle PCR with universal primers M1SS and BC2_uni_R was performed on all cDNA. The study's own analysis went as follows. For normalization, 1 million high-quality reads, each with a distinct molecular identifier, were randomly selected from each sample. Instead of being binned into consensus sequences, reads that shared molecular identifiers were thrown out. MiTCR, with a Q25 quality threshold and the strictest error-elimination algorithm, was used for CDR3 identification, clonotype clustering and error correction. A nonparametric unseen species model with Euler transformation was used to estimate lower-bound total TCR beta diversity. TCRdb passed the public sequencing reads through fastp at Q25 and MiXCR, retaining productive beta sequences. Every CDR3 protein is listed once, alongside the most common genes and DNA of its rows. The V and J calls come from TCRdb's annotation, not from the publication. The sample has hundreds of thousands of distinct CDR3 sequences on record, around 43% of them singletons. The top ten constitute approximately 20% of the sample.

Turning to this clonotype: Its antigen is still unknown. It has no much larger one-base neighbor in the sample; base qualities were not kept.

The sequenced material came from blood. The chain couples TRBV28 to TRBJ2-1; TRBD2 fits 7 bases in the junction. This clonotype originated in a man aged 60-69 years in good health. The DNA sequence is as follows: TGTGCCAGCAGTGTGCGGGAGAATGAGCAGTTCTTC. It encodes CASSVRENEQFF.